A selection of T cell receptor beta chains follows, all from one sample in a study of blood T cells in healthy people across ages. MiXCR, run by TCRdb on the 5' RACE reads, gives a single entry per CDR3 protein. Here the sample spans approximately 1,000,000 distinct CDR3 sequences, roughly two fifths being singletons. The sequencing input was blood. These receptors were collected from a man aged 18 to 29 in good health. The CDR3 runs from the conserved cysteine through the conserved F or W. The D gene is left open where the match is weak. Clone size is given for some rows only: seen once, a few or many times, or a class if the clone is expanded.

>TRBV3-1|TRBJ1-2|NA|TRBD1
TGTGCCAGCAGCCAACCACAGGGGACTGACTATGGCTACACCTTC
CASSQPQGTDYGYTF
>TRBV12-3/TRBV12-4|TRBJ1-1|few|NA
TGTGCCATCAGTTTAACGTGGTCTGAAGCTTTCTTT
CAISLTWSEAFF
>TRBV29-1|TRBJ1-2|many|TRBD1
TGCAGTGCTGATCCCGGACAGGGCTATGGCTACACCTTC
CSADPGQGYGYTF
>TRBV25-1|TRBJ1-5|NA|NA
TGTGCCAGCATTGGAGGCTTTTGGAGCAATCAGCCCCAGCATTTT
CASIGGFWSNQPQHF
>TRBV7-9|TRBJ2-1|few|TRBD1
TGTGCCAGCAGCTTAGCCCACCTACAGGGGAATGAGCAGTTCTTC
CASSLAHLQGNEQFF
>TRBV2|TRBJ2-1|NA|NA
TGTGCCAGGTCCCAAGCATCCAATGAGCAGTTCTTC
CARSQASNEQFF
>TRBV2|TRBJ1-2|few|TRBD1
TGTGCCAGCAGTGAACGGACAGGGAACTATGGCTACACCTTC
CASSERTGNYGYTF
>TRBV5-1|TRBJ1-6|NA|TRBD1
TGCGCCAGCAGCGGGGACAGCGAGAATTCACCCCTCCACTTT
CASSGDSENSPLHF
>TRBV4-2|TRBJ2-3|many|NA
TGTGCCAGCAGCCGGGACCGACACACAGATACGCAGTATTTT
CASSRDRHTDTQYF
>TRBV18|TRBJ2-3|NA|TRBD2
TGTGCCAGCAGCTTAGGGACTAGCGGGGTAAAAGATACGCAGTATTTT
CASSLGTSGVKDTQYF
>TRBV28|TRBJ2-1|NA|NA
TGTGCCAGCAGTCCCTTCCGGGAGTACAATGAGCAGTTCTTC
CASSPFREYNEQFF
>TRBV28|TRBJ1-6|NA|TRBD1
TGTGCCAGCAGTTTTCGCGGGACAGGGGGCTATAATTCACCCCTCCACTTT
CASSFRGTGGYNSPLHF
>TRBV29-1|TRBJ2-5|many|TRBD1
TGCAGCGTTAGAAAGACAGGGGTAGAGACCCAGTACTTC
CSVRKTGVETQYF
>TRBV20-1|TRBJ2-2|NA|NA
TGCAGTGCGAATCAGGCAATGAACACCGGGGAGCTGTTTTTT
CSANQAMNTGELFF
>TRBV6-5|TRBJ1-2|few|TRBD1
TGTGCCAGCAGCCACCGACAGGGCTATGGCTACACCTTC
CASSHRQGYGYTF
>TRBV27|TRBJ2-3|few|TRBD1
TGTGCCAGCAACGACAGGGGCGGACGGTGGGATACGCAGTATTTT
CASNDRGGRWDTQYF
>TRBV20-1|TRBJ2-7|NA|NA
TGCAGGCCGATCGGAATAGGACTGGGGATCGCCAATGAGCAGTACTTC
CRPIGIGLGIANEQYF
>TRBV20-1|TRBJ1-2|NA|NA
TGCAGTGCTAGAGTCTCGGGTACAGACTATGGCTACACCTTC
CSARVSGTDYGYTF
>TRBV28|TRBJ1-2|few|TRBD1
TGTGCCAGCGGTCGGGACAGGAACTATGGCTACACCTTC
CASGRDRNYGYTF
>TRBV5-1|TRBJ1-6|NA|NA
TGCGCCAGCAGCCGATCGGACAGCAGCTCCTATAATTCACCCCTCCACTTT
CASSRSDSSSYNSPLHF
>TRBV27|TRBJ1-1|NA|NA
TGTGCCAGCAGTTTATCGGGCGGACACAATGAAGCTTTCTTT
CASSLSGGHNEAFF
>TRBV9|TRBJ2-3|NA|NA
TGTGCCAGCAGCGTCGGGGTACTAGTCGAGACAGATACGCAGTATTTT
CASSVGVLVETDTQYF
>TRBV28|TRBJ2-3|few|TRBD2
TGTGCCAGCAGTTCCCCCACTAGCGGGGGGGCCGTAGATACGCAGTATTTT
CASSSPTSGGAVDTQYF
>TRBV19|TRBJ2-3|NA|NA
TGTGCCTGTACCCGATCAGGCTACACAGATACGCAGTATTTT
CACTRSGYTDTQYF
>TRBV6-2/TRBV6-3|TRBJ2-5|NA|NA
TGTGCCAGCAGTTACGGGAGTTGGACCCAGTACTTC
CASSYGSWTQYF
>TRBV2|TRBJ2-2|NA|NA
TGTGCCGGAAGGGCGGGGAGCACCGGGGAGCTGTTTTTT
CAGRAGSTGELFF
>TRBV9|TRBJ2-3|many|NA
TGTGCCAGCAGCGGAAGTTTCCCTTCAGATACGCAGTATTTT
CASSGSFPSDTQYF
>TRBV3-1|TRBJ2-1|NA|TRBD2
TGTGCCAGCAGCCAAGATAGGGAGGGGTCGTCTTCCTACGAGCAGTTCTTC
CASSQDREGSSSYEQFF
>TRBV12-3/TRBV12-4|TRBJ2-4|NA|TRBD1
TGTGCCAGCAGTTTAGCCCGGACAGGGGCCAAAAACATTCAGTACTTC
CASSLARTGAKNIQYF
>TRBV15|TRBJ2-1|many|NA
TGTGCCACCAGCAGAGATCGACATAATGAGCAGTTCTTC
CATSRDRHNEQFF
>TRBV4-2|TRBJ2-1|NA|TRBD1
TGTGCCAGCAGCCAGGCCGGGACAGGGCCCTACGAGCAGTTCTTC
CASSQAGTGPYEQFF
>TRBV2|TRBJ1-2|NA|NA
TGTGCCAGCAGTCCTACCAATTTAAACTATGGCTACACCTTC
CASSPTNLNYGYTF
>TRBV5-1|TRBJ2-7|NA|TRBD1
TGCGCCAGCAGCTTGGTAGGACAGGGGGCTTCCGAGCAGTACTTC
CASSLVGQGASEQYF
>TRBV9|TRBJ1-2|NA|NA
TGTGCCAGCAGCGTTCAGGGGTCTCCGGGGAATGGCTACACCTTC
CASSVQGSPGNGYTF
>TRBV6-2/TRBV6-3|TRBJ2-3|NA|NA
TGTGCCAGCAGTTACTTAGTAGGAGGTCGGTATTTT
CASSYLVGGRYF
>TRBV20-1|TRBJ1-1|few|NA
TGCAGTGCTACCCCGGGGGCAGGGACTGAAGCTTTCTTT
CSATPGAGTEAFF
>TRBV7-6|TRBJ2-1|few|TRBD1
TGTGCCAGCAGCTTAGTTGCGGGGACAGGGGTACATGAGCAGTTCTTC
CASSLVAGTGVHEQFF
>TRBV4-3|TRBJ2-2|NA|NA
TGCGCCAGCAGCCAAGCCGACCACAACACCGGGGAGCTGTTTTTT
CASSQADHNTGELFF
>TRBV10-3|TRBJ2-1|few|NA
TGTGCCATCATGGGGCAGGACTCCTACAATGAGCAGTTCTTC
CAIMGQDSYNEQFF
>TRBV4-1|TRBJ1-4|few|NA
TGCGCCAGCAGCCAAGAAGGAGACTACAATGAAAAACTGTTTTTT
CASSQEGDYNEKLFF
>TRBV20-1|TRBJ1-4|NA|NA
TGCAGTGCTGGAACCTCCCCGGACCCTGAAAAACTGTTTTTT
CSAGTSPDPEKLFF
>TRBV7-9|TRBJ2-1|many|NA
TGTGCCAGCAGCCCTCTACTAGAGGATAATGAGCAGTTCTTC
CASSPLLEDNEQFF
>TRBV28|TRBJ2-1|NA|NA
TGTGCCAGCAGTTTCCGTTCGGGGGAGTACAATGAGCAGTTCTTC
CASSFRSGEYNEQFF
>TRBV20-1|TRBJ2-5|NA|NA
TGCAGTGCTAGAGACGGAAGGACCGGAGAGACCCAGTACTTC
CSARDGRTGETQYF
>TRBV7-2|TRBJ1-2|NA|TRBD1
TGTGCCAGCAGCTTGCAAGGGGGCTTAAACTATGGCTACACCTTC
CASSLQGGLNYGYTF
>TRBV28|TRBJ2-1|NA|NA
TGTGCCAGCAGTTTAGGAACTTGGAATGAGCAGTTCTTC
CASSLGTWNEQFF
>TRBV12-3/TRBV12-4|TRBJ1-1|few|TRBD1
TGTGCCAGCAGGACAGGGCCGGCCACTGAAGCTTTCTTT
CASRTGPATEAFF
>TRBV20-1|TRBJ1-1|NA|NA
TGCAGTGCCAACATAAAGAACACTGAAGCTTTCTTT
CSANIKNTEAFF
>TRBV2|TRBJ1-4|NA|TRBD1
TGTGCCAGCAACTCCGGGACAGGGGCTTCAACTAATGAAAAACTGTTTTTT
CASNSGTGASTNEKLFF
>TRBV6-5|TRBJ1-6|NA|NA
TGTGCCAGCAGTAAGGCTTCGGGTAATTCACCCCTCCACTTT
CASSKASGNSPLHF
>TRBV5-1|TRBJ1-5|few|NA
TGCGCCAGCAGCCAGATCCCCGGGCAGCCCCAGCATTTT
CASSQIPGQPQHF
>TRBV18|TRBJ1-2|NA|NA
TGTGCCAGCTCGCCCGGGCCCATAGCTAACTATGGCTACACCTTC
CASSPGPIANYGYTF
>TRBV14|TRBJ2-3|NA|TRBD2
TGTGCCAGCAGTCCCGGGACTAGCGGGGCTACGCAGTATTTT
CASSPGTSGATQYF
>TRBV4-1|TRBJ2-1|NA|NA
TGCGCCAGCAGCCAAGATTATGGCAGCTCCTACAATGAGCAGTTCTTC
CASSQDYGSSYNEQFF
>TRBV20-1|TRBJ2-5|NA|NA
TGCAGTGCTAGTTCCGGGACCTTGCAAGAGACCCAGTACTTC
CSASSGTLQETQYF